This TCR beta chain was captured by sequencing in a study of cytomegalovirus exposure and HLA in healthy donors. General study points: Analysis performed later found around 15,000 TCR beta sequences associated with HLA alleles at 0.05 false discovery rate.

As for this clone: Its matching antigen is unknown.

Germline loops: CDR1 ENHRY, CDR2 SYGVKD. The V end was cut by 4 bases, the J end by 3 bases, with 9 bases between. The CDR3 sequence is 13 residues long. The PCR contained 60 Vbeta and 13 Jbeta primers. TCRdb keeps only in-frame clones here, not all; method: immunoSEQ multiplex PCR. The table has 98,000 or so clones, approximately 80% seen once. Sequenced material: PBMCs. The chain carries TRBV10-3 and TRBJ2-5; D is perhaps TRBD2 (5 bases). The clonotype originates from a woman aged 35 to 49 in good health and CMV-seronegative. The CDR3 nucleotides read TGTGCCATCAGTGGGACTCTAAAAGAGACCCAGTACTTC. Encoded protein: CAISGTLKETQYF.